This T cell receptor beta chain was identified in a study of cytomegalovirus exposure and HLA in healthy donors. Findings and limits, study-wide: Judged likely to be a sequencing artifact was a cluster of highly shared sequence variants. One variant, a missense change in DCLRE1C, was linked in a later analysis to TCR beta V- and J-gene trimming. The study labeled 170 or so TCR beta chains cytomegalovirus-associated. Across all donors, roughly uniform sequencing depth was an assumption of the presence/absence analyses.

PCR employed 60 Vbeta and 13 Jbeta primers. Sequenced by immunoSEQ multiplex PCR; TCRdb stores in-frame clones only, minus some. The table records under 250,000 clones, around 80% of them present only once. The CDR3 spans 12 residues. Germline V gives CDR1 SNHLY, CDR2 FYNNEI. V lost 4 bases, J lost 2 bases, and 5 bases lay in between. As for this clone: Its antigen remains unknown.

The sequencing input was PBMCs. The sequence derives from a woman in her 30s in good health and CMV-seropositive. The chain recombines TRBV2 with TRBJ1-2; no reliable D call. DNA for the CDR3: TGTGCCAGCAGTGTACAGAACTATGGCTACACCTTC. Amino acids: CASSVQNYGYTF.